Described below is a single T cell receptor beta chain sequence and its context. The nonmyeloablative bone marrow transplants came from related graft donors, with transient mixed chimerism. CDR1 and CDR2 (germline): SEHNR, FQNEAQ (reference sequence). With V trimmed by 5 bases and J by 3 bases, 5 bases remained unmatched. The CDR3 runs to 15 residues. Produced via immunoSEQ multiplex PCR; TCRdb's table is partial and in-frame only. The table has about 22,000 clones, 81% seen once. The data stem from a study of Tregs in tolerant kidney transplant recipients. This rearrangement joins TRBV7-9 to TRBJ1-4, with 8 bases fitting TRBD1. The sample here was CD8+ T cells from blood (PBMCs), taken 6 months after the transplant. This clonotype was sampled from a human patient who received a combined kidney and bone marrow transplant. Some T cells may be the graft donor's. In DNA form, the CDR3 reads TGTGCCAGCAGCCCGGTGACAGGGGCTAATGAAAAACTGTTTTTT. It codes for CASSPVTGANEKLFF.